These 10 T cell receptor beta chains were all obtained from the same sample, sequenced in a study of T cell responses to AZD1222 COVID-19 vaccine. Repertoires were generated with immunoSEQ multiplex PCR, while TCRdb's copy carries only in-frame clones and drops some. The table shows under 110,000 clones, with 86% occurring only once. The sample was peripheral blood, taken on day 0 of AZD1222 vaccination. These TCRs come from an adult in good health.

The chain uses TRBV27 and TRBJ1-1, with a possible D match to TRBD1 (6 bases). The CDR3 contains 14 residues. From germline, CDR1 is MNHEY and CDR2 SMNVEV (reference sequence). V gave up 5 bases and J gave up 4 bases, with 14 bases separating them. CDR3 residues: CASSRRRGGTEAFF. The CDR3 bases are TGTGCCAGCAGTCGACGCCGAGGGGGCACTGAAGCTTTCTTT.

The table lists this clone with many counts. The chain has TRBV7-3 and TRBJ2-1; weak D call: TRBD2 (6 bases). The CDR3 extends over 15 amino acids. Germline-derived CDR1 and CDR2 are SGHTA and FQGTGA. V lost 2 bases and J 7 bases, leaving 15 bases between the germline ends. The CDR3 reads CASSLERVKVNEQFF. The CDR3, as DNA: TGTGCCAGCAGCTTAGAGCGGGTTAAGGTAAATGAGCAGTTCTTC. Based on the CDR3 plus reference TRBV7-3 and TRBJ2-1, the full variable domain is GAGVSQTPSNKVTEKGKYVELRCDPISGHTALYWYRQSLGQGPEFLIYFQGTGAADDSGLPNDRFFAVRPEGSVSTLKIQRTERGDSAVYLCASSLERVKVNEQFFGPGTRLTVL.

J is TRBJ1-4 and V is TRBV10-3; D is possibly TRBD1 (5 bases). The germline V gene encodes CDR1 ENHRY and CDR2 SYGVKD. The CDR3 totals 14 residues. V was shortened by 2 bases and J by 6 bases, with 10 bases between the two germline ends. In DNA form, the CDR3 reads TGTGCCATCAGTGAGCGGGGGTGGGATGAAAAACTGTTTTTT. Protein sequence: CAISERGWDEKLFF.

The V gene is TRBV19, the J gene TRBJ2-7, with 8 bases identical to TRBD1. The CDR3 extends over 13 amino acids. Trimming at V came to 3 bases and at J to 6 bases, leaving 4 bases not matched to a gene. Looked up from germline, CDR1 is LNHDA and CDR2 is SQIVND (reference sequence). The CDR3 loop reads CASSINRGVEQYF. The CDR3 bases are TGTGCCAGTAGTATCAACAGGGGGGTCGAGCAGTACTTC.

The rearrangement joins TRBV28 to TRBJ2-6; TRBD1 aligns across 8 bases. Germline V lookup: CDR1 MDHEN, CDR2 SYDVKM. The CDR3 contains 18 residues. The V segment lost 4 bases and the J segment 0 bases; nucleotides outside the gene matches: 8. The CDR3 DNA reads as TGTGCCAGCAGTTCAGACAGGGGCTGGTCCTCTGGGGCCAACGTCCTGACTTTC. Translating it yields CASSSDRGWSSGANVLTF.

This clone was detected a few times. As DNA, the CDR3 is TGTGCCAGCAGTGGACCGGGACAGAGGGGTTACAATCAGCCCCAGCATTTT. Translated: CASSGPGQRGYNQPQHF. This chain links TRBV28 with TRBJ1-5; TRBD1 aligns across 7 bases. J gave up 3 bases and V 5 bases, and 13 bases lay outside the gene matches. The CDR3 length is 17 residues. The germline V gene encodes CDR1 MDHEN and CDR2 SYDVKM.

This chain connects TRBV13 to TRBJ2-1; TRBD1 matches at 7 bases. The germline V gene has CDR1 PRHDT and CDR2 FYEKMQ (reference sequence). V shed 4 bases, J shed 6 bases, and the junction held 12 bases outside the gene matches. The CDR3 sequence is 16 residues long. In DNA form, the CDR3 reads TGTGCCAGCAGCTCTAGATCAGAGACAGGGTCCAATGAGCAGTTCTTC. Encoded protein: CASSSRSETGSNEQFF.

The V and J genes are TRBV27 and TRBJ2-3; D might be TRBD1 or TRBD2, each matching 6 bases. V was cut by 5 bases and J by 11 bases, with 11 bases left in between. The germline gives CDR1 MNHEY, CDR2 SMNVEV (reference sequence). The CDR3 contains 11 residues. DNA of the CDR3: TGTGCCAGCAGTGAGGGGGGAGTGCAGTATTTT. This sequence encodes CASSEGGVQYF.

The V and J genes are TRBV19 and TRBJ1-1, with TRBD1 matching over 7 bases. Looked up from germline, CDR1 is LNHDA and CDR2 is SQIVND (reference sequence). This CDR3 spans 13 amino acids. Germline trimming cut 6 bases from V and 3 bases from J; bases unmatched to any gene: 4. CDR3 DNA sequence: TGTGCCAGTAGCGCTACAGGGGACACTGAAGCTTTCTTT. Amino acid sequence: CASSATGDTEAFF.

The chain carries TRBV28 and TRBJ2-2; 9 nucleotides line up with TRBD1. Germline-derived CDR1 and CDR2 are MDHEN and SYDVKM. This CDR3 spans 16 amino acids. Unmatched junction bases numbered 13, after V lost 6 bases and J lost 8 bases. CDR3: CASSTPSGQGLGELFF. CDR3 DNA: TGTGCCAGCAGCACCCCCTCCGGACAGGGGTTAGGGGAGCTGTTTTTT.